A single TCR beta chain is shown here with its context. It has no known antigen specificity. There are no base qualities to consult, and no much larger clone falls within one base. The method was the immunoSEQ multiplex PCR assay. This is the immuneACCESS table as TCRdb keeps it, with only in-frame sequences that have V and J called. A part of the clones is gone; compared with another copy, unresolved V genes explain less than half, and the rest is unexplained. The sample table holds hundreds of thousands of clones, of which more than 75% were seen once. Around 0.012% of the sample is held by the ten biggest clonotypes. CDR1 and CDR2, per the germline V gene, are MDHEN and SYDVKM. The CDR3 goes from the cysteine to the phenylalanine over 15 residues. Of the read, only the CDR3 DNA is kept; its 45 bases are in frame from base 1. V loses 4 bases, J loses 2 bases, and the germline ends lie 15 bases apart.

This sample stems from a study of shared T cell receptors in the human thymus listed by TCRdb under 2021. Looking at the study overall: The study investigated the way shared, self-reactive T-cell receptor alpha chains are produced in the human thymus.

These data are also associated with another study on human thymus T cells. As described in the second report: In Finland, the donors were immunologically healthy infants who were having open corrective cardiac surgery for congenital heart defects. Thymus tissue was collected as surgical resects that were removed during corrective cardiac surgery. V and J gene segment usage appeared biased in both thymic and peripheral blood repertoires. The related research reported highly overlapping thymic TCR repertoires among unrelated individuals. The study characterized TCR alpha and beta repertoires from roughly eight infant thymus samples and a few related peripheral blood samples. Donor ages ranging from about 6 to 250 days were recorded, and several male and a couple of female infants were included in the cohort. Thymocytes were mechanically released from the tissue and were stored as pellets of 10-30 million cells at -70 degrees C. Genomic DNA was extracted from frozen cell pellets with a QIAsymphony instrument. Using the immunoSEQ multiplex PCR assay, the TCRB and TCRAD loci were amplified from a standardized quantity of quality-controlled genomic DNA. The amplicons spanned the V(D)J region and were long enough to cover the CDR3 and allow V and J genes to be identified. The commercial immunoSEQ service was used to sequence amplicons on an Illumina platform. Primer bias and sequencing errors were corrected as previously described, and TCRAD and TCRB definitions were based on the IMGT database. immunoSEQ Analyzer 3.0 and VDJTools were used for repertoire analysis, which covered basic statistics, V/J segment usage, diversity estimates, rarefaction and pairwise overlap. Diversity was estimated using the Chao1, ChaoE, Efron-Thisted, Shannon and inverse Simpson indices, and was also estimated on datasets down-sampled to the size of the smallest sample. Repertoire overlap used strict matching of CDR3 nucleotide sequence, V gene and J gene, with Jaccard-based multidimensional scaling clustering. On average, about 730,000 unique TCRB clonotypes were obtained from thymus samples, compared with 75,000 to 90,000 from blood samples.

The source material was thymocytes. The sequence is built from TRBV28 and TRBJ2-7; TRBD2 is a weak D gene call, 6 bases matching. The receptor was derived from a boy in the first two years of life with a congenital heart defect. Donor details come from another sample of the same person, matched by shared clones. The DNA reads TGTGCCAGCAGTTCCCCGGGACTCAGTACCTACGAGCAGTACTTC. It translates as CASSSPGLSTYEQYF.